This T cell receptor beta chain was captured by sequencing in a study of T cell responses to AZD1222 COVID-19 vaccine. Study results and limitations: Unmutated regions of variants are reportedly targeted by nearly half of spike-specific TCRs. The sample set comprised mostly white British donors with more females, and clonal diversity was possibly underestimated. A rise in Spike-specific TCR breadth and depth followed two AZD1222 doses.

Researchers grouped second doses given at about 4 or about 12 weeks into one pool. Profiling relied on immunoSEQ multiplex PCR, and the TCRdb table lists in-frame clones only, not all of them. The profile shows around 18,000 clones, more than 80% of them singletons. Concerning this clone itself: Antigen unknown.

Germline CDR1 and CDR2: MNHEY and SVGEGT. This CDR3 spans 16 amino acids. V was shortened by 0 bases and J by 5 bases, with 16 bases between the two germline ends. This chain connects TRBV6-2 or TRBV6-3 to TRBJ1-1; no clear D gene. The sample was peripheral blood, taken 28 days after the second AZD1222 dose. This clonotype was sampled from an adult who received the AZD1222 COVID-19 vaccine. CDR3 nucleotides: TGTGCCAGCAGTTACTCAATTCGCCTAGGCGGGACTGAAGCTTTCTTT. Amino acid sequence: CASSYSIRLGGTEAFF.